These T cell receptor beta chains were read from a single sample in a study of preoperative IRX-2 immunotherapy in early breast cancer. Clones were sequenced by immunoSEQ multiplex PCR, and TCRdb holds only the in-frame ones, with some missing. The sample includes around 95,000 clones, around 86% of them seen just once. The input for sequencing was tumor tissue, taken after IRX-2 immunotherapy. The source of these receptors is a human donor with breast cancer. Each CDR3 is given with its conserved first and last residue. D genes are given only for firm matches. Size is omitted from some rows. Given values are once, few, many or a class for expanded clones.

J	V	D	size	DNA	CDR3
TRBJ1-4	TRBV7-1	-	few	TGTGCCAGCAGCTTAATTGATGCAGGGGAGAATGAAAAACTGTTTTTT	CASSLIDAGENEKLFF
TRBJ2-1	TRBV28	TRBD2	-	TGTGCCAGCAGTTTGATGGGACTAGTACGCAATGAGCAGTTCTTC	CASSLMGLVRNEQFF
TRBJ2-2	TRBV7-1	-	-	TGTGCCAGCAGCTTTAGCGGCCCTGCGAACACCGGGGAGCTGTTTTTT	CASSFSGPANTGELFF
TRBJ1-5	TRBV19	-	-	TGTGCCAGTAGTCCTGCTCTGGGAGTCGATCAGCCCCAGCATTTT	CASSPALGVDQPQHF
TRBJ2-7	TRBV5-1	TRBD1	-	TGCGCCAGCAGCCCGGCAGGGACAGGGTACTACGAGCAGTACTTC	CASSPAGTGYYEQYF
TRBJ1-1	TRBV6-8	-	-	TGTGCCAGCAGTCCCCCCGTGAACACTGAAGCTTTCTTT	CASSPPVNTEAFF
TRBJ1-4	TRBV28	-	-	TGTGCCAGCAGTTCGCCCCGGGTGGGCAGGGGTGAGCCAACTAATGAAAAACTGTTTTTT	CASSSPRVGRGEPTNEKLFF
TRBJ1-3	TRBV28	TRBD1	-	TGTGCCAGCAGCAGGACAGGGCCACTTGGAAACACCATATATTTT	CASSRTGPLGNTIYF
TRBJ1-5	TRBV11-3	-	-	TGTGCCAGCAGCTTATCCCCAACAGGGAATCAGCCCCAGCATTTT	CASSLSPTGNQPQHF
TRBJ1-5	TRBV7-1	-	-	TGTGCCAGCAGCTACCCCGAGTTCGGTGGTCCCGGCAATCAGCCCCAGCATTTT	CASSYPEFGGPGNQPQHF
TRBJ1-4	TRBV29-1	-	-	TGCAGCGTGAGAGCAGGGGCGGGCAATGAAAAACTGTTTTTT	CSVRAGAGNEKLFF
TRBJ2-1	TRBV30	-	-	TGTGCCTGGAGTTTTCCGGGACTCTACAATGAGCAGTTCTTC	CAWSFPGLYNEQFF
TRBJ1-1	TRBV28	-	-	TGTGCCAGCAGTTTAGTGATTTGGGGGAACACTGAAGCTTTCTTT	CASSLVIWGNTEAFF
TRBJ1-2	TRBV11-3	-	-	TGTGCCAGCAGCCCTGTGGCCCAACAAGTTCGGTATGGCTACACCTTC	CASSPVAQQVRYGYTF
TRBJ2-5	TRBV7-8	-	-	TGTGCCAGCAGCTTAGGGATCAGGGGGACCCAGTACTTC	CASSLGIRGTQYF
TRBJ2-5	TRBV5-1	TRBD2	-	TGCGCCAGCAGCCCACCGGGACTAGCTTCCGAGACCCAGTACTTC	CASSPPGLASETQYF
TRBJ1-4	TRBV29-1	TRBD1	few	TGCAGCGTTGATCGGACAGGGAATGAAAAACTGTTTTTT	CSVDRTGNEKLFF
TRBJ2-7	TRBV19	-	-	TGTGCCAGTAGAAAACGACAGGCCTACGAGCAGTACTTC	CASRKRQAYEQYF
TRBJ1-4	TRBV19	-	-	TGTGCCAGTAGCAACCTCCCGGGACGGACTAATGAAAAACTGTTTTTT	CASSNLPGRTNEKLFF
TRBJ1-2	TRBV28	-	-	TGTGCCAGCAGTTTACAGGGGCTCGGGGGCTACACCTTC	CASSLQGLGGYTF
TRBJ2-1	TRBV10-1	-	-	TGCGCCAGCAGTGAGTCGCCGGCGGAGAATGAGCAGTTCTTC	CASSESPAENEQFF
TRBJ1-1	TRBV29-1	-	-	TGCAGCGTTGAAGGGCGGGTCATGAACACTGAAGCTTTCTTT	CSVEGRVMNTEAFF
TRBJ2-7	TRBV6-8	-	-	TGTGCCAGCAGAAGAGCGGAAAGCGAGCAGTACTTC	CASRRAESEQYF
TRBJ2-1	TRBV11-3	-	-	TGTGCCAGCAGCTCCTTCGCCGCGAGTAATTACAATGAGCAGTTCTTC	CASSSFAASNYNEQFF
TRBJ1-2	TRBV6-8	TRBD1	-	TGTGCCAGCAGGCCCCAGGGGGCCCATGGCTACACCTTC	CASRPQGAHGYTF
TRBJ1-2	TRBV28	-	-	TGTGCCAGCAGTTCCCAAGGGTATGTTTGGGACTATGGCTACACCTTC	CASSSQGYVWDYGYTF
TRBJ1-4	TRBV28	-	-	TGTGCCAGCAGTTTGACAACTGAAAAACTGTTTTTT	CASSLTTEKLFF
TRBJ1-1	TRBV6-8	-	-	TGTGCCAGCAGTTACCACCCGAACACTGAAGCTTTCTTT	CASSYHPNTEAFF
TRBJ2-5	TRBV7-4	-	-	TGTGCTAGTATTGGAGGGGGCCAAGAGACCCAGTACTTC	CASIGGGQETQYF